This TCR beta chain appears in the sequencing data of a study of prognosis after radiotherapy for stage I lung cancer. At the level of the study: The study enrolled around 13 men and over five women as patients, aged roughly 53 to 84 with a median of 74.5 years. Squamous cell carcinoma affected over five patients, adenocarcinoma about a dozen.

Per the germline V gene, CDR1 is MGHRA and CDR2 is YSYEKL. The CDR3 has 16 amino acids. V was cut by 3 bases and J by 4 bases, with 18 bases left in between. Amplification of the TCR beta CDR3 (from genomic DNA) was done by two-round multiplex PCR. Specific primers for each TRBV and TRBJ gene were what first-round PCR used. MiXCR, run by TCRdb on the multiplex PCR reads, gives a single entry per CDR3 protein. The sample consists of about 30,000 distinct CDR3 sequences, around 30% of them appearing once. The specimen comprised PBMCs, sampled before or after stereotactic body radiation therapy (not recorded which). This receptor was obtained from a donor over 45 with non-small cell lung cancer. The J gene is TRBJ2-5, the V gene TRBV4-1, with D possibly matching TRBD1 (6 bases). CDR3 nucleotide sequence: TGCGCCAGCAGCCACCTTAACCAGGGGAGCGGAGAGACCCAGTACTTC. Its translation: CASSHLNQGSGETQYF.